This T cell receptor beta chain was captured by sequencing in a study of T cell repertoires in cytomegalovirus infection. In the study overall: It was the public TCR beta signatures that indicated both CMV infection and matching HLA type.

This clonotype was seen a handful of times. Antigen specificity is unknown. With 5 bases removed from V and 2 bases from J, the gap between germline ends came to 9 bases. This CDR3 region has 13 residues. Germline V lookup: CDR1 MNHEY, CDR2 SVGEGT. Using its own MiXCR run on the reads, TCRdb lists one record per CDR3 protein. Among more than 20,000 distinct CDR3 sequences, more than 20% were seen once, and the ten largest hold 90% to 95%. Study observations and caveats: It was HLA-C-restricted CMV-specific TCR beta clonotypes that dominated the response ex vivo.

Sequencing was performed on CD8+ T cells from cultured PBMCs, taken from culture after CMV antigen stimulation. The rearrangement joins TRBV6-2 or TRBV6-3 to TRBJ1-2, with D hard to call. This TCR was recovered from a human donor in good health (CMV status not recorded). Some clones in this sample may be carry-over from other donors' samples. The CDR3 coding sequence is TGTGCCAGCAGTCCTGGACTGAACTATGGCTACACCTTC. It translates to CASSPGLNYGYTF.